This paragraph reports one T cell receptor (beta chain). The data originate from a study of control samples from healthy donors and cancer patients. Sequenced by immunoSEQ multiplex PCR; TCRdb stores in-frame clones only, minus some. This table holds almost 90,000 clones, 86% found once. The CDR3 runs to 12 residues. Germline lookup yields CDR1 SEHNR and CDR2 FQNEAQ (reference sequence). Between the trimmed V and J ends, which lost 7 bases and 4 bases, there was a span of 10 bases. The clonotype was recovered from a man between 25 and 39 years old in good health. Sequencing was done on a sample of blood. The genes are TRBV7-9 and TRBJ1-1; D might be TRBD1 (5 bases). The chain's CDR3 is CASIWGGTEAFF. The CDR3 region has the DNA TGTGCCAGCATCTGGGGCGGCACTGAAGCTTTCTTT.